The clone carrying this T cell receptor (beta chain) is a singleton in its sample. The repertoire was sequenced with immunoSEQ multiplex PCR; TCRdb's copy has only in-frame clones and lacks some. This table holds approximately 400,000 clones, roughly four fifths found once. Germline loops: CDR1 SGHNT, CDR2 YENEEA. The V end was cut by 5 bases, the J end by 8 bases, with 18 bases between. The CDR3 contains 14 residues. These data are taken from a study of blood T cell repertoires in COVID-19. The source material was PBMCs or T cells enriched from blood (not recorded which). V and J are TRBV11-3 and TRBJ1-2, with D perhaps matching TRBD1 (6 bases). The sequence was collected from a woman aged 45 to 65 who had recovered from COVID-19. The CDR3 loop reads CASSATGQTAGYTF. The CDR3 region has the DNA TGTGCCAGCAGCGCAACTGGACAGACTGCGGGCTACACCTTC.